The present T cell receptor beta chain was sequenced within a study of CD8 T cells in ankylosing spondylitis. Study findings and constraints: Past studies reported some motif variants in reactive arthritis synovial fluid and blood. For ankylosing spondylitis blood, a TCR beta motif of roughly 8 highly homologous variants appeared characteristic.

This clonotype was seen a handful of times. As yet, its antigen is unknown. Scientists made TCR beta libraries using quantitative 5'-RACE with molecular barcodes. TCRdb reprocessed the 5' RACE reads with MiXCR, giving one entry per CDR3 protein. This table holds approximately 540,000 distinct CDR3 sequences, more than 9.5% found once. This clonotype originated in a male donor with ankylosing spondylitis. The sequencing input was blood, either unsorted or a sorted T cell fraction (not recorded which).

CDR3 DNA: TGTGCCAGCAGTTTGGGGAGAGCCAATGAGCAGTTCTTC. Encoded protein: CASSLGRANEQFF. The rearrangement links TRBV12-3 or TRBV12-4 to TRBJ2-1; a possible D gene is TRBD2 (5 bases). Trimming removed 3 bases at V and 6 bases at J, with 9 bases between. This CDR3 is built from 13 residues.